Ten or more counts support the clone carrying this T cell receptor beta chain. Its antigen is not identified. The record originates from a study of breast tumors, draining lymph nodes, adjacent tissues. TCRdb re-derived calls from the multiplex PCR reads in MiXCR, one entry per CDR3 protein. The sample includes approximately 210,000 distinct CDR3 sequences, approximately 36% of them seen just once. Whole-study findings and limits: Tumors had less TCR diversity than lymph nodes, more than nontumor tissue. The lymph node origin of tumor T cells was framed as consistent with a hypothesis, not demonstrated.

Breast cancer patients provided tissue from their axillary draining lymph nodes. The sample taken for sequencing was axillary lymph node tissue. The sequence came from a female donor with breast cancer. Some clones in this sample may be carry-over from other donors' samples.

CDR3 DNA: TGTGCCAGCCGACAGGTGACCACAGATACGCAGTATTTT. This sequence encodes CASRQVTTDTQYF. The chain recombines TRBV6-5 with TRBJ2-3, with a tentative D call TRBD1 (6 bases). Germline V lookup: CDR1 MNHEY, CDR2 SVGAGI. CDR3 length equals 13 residues. V shed 8 bases and J shed 2 bases, with 11 bases lying between them.